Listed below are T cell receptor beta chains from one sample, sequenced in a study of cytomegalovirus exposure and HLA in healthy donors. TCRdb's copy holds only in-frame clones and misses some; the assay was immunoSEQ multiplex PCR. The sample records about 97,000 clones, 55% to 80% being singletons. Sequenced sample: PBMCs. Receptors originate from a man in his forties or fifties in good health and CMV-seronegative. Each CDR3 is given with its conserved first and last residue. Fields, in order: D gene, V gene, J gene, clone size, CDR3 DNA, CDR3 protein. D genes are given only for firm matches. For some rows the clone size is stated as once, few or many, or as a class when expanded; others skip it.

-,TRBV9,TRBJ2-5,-,TGTGCCAGCAGCGTAGGACCAACAGGGTCCCAAGAGACCCAGTACTTC,CASSVGPTGSQETQYF
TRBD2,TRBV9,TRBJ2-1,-,TGTGCCAGCAGCCCAGGACTAGCGGGGGCCCCTGAGCAGTTCTTC,CASSPGLAGAPEQFF
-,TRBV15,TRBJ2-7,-,TGTGCCACCAGCAGAGTCCGGGACGAGCAGTACTTC,CATSRVRDEQYF
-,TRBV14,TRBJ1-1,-,TGTGCCAGCAGCCAAGATCACAAGAACACTGAAGCTTTCTTT,CASSQDHKNTEAFF
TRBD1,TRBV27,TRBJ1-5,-,TGTGCCAGCAGTTTTGGGCAGGGGGCCGGTCAGCCCCAGCATTTT,CASSFGQGAGQPQHF
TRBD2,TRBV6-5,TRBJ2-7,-,TGTGCCAGCAGTTACTATAGCGGGGGGGCAGGCTACGAGCAGTACTTC,CASSYYSGGAGYEQYF
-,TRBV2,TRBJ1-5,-,TGTGCCAGCTCGGACAGTCAGCCCCAGCATTTT,CASSDSQPQHF
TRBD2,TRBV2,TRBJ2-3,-,TGTGCCAGCAGTGATTCTAGCGGGCCAGATACGCAGTATTTT,CASSDSSGPDTQYF
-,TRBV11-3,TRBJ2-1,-,TGTGCCAGCCGGATAGGCAGGGTGCTACGTTACCTATTATACAATGAGCAGTTCTTC,CASRIGRVLRYLLYNEQFF
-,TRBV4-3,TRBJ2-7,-,TGCGCCAGCAGCCAAGGGAGGTGGAACGAGCAGTACTTC,CASSQGRWNEQYF
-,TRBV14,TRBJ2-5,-,TGTGCCAGCAGCCAAGGACAGCTTGGAGAGACCCAGTACTTC,CASSQGQLGETQYF
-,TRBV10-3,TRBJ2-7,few,TGTGCCATCAGAGCTCAGGGGACCTACGAGCAGTACTTC,CAIRAQGTYEQYF
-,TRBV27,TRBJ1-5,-,TGTGCCAGCAGTGTGAGACAGAGCGATCAGCCCCAGCATTTT,CASSVRQSDQPQHF
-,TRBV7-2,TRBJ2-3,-,TGTGCCAGCAGCTTTCTTGATACGCAGTATTTT,CASSFLDTQYF
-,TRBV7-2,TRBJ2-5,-,TGTGCCAGCAGCTTATCTTGGACCCAGTACTTC,CASSLSWTQYF
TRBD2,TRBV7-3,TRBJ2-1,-,TGTGCCAGCAGCTTACGTCTGACTAGCGGGGCGAAAGAGCAGTTCTTC,CASSLRLTSGAKEQFF
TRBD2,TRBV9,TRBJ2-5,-,TGTGCCAGCAGCGTAGGTCTTAGCGGGGGGGAAGAGACCCAGTACTTC,CASSVGLSGGEETQYF
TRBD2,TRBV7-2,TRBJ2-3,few,TGTGCCAGCAGTCGGACTAGCGGGGTCGAAGATACGCAGTATTTT,CASSRTSGVEDTQYF
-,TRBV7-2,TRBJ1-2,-,TGTGCCAGCAGCACCCCTTGGGGGGAAGGCGGCTACACCTTC,CASSTPWGEGGYTF
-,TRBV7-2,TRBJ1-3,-,TGTGCCAGCAGCGTCCAGGGGCTGGGAAACACCATATATTTT,CASSVQGLGNTIYF
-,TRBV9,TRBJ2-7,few,TGTGCCAGCAGCGTAGGGTTTAGCGGTGACGAGCAGTACTTC,CASSVGFSGDEQYF
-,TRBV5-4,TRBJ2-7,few,TGTGCCAGCAGCTTGGGAGGAGGGGGGGAAGAGCAGTACTTC,CASSLGGGGEEQYF
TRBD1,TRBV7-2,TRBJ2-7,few,TGTGCCAGCAGCCTAGGGGGGACAGGGTTCGGCGAGCAGTACTTC,CASSLGGTGFGEQYF
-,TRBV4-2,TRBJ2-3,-,TGTGCCAGCAGCCCGGGACTCCCCCACACAGATACGCAGTATTTT,CASSPGLPHTDTQYF
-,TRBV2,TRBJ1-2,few,TGTGCCAGCAGGGGACTATTCTCTGGCTACACCTTC,CASRGLFSGYTF
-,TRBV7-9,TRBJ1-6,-,TGTGCCAGCAGCCCCAGGGTCTTAGCTAATTCACCCCTCCACTTT,CASSPRVLANSPLHF
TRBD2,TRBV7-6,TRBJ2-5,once,TGTGCCAGCAGCTTCGTGCTAGCGGGGGAAGAGACCCAGTACTTC,CASSFVLAGEETQYF
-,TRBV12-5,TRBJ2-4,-,TGTGCTAGTGGTACGGACATTCCTCTACCCAAAAACATTCAGTACTTC,CASGTDIPLPKNIQYF
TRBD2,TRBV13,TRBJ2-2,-,TGTGCCAGCAGGCGGCTAGCGGGGGCTTCCGGGGAGCTGTTTTTT,CASRRLAGASGELFF
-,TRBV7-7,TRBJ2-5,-,TGTGCCAGCAGCTTAGTAGGACAGAAAGAGACCCAGTACTTC,CASSLVGQKETQYF
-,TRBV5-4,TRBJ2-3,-,TGTGCCAGCAGCTTTTACAGAACAGATACGCAGTATTTT,CASSFYRTDTQYF
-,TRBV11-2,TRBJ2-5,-,TGTGCCAGCAGCCCGCCGGGACTTCAGTTAGAGACCCAGTACTTC,CASSPPGLQLETQYF
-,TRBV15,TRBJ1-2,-,TGTGCCACCAGCAGGGACAGCTATGGCTACACCTTC,CATSRDSYGYTF
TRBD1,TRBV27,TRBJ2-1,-,TGTGCCAGCAGTTTGTCCCCCGGGACAGGGGGTTTTAATGAGCAGTTCTTC,CASSLSPGTGGFNEQFF
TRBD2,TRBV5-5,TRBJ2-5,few,TGTGCCAGCAGCTTGGAGCTAGCGGGGGGGCGGGAGACCCAGTACTTC,CASSLELAGGRETQYF
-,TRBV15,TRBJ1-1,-,TGTGCCACCAGCAGATTACAACAAATGAACACTGAAGCTTTCTTT,CATSRLQQMNTEAFF